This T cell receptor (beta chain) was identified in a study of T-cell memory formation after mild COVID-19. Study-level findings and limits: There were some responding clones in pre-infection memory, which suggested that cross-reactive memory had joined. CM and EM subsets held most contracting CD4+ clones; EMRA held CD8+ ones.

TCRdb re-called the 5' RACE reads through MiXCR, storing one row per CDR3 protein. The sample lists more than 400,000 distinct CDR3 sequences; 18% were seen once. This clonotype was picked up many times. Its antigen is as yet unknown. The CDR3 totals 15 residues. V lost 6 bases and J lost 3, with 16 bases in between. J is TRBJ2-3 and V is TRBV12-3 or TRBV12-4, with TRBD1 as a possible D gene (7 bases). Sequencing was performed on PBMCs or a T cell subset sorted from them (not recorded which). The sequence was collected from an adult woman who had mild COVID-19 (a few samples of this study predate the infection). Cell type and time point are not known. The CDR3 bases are TGTGCCAGCAGCTTGGGGGGACAGCCTACAGATACGCAGTATTTT. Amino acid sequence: CASSLGGQPTDTQYF.